A selection of T cell receptor beta chains follows, all from one sample in a study of beta chain features in type 1 diabetes. Sequenced by immunoSEQ multiplex PCR; TCRdb stores in-frame clones only, minus some. The sample contains roughly 50,000 clones, over 40% of which appear only once. The sample consisted of Tregs from blood. Source of these receptors: a man under 40 with type 1 diabetes. Both conserved end residues are part of each CDR3. A D gene is named only where the DNA matches it firmly. Not every row has a clone size; where given, it reads once, few, many or a size class.

cdr3_aa: CATSPRGREYYEQYF; cdr3_nt: TGTGCCACCAGCCCGAGAGGGAGGGAATACTACGAGCAGTACTTC; d_call: TRBD2; v_call: TRBV15; j_call: TRBJ2-7; clone_size: NA
cdr3_aa: CASSYDREVAEQYF; cdr3_nt: TGTGCCAGCAGTTACGACAGGGAGGTCGCCGAGCAGTACTTC; d_call: NA; v_call: TRBV6-5; j_call: TRBJ2-7; clone_size: NA
cdr3_aa: CASSQSGGAGEKLFF; cdr3_nt: TGTGCCAGCAGCCAATCAGGGGGCGCTGGGGAAAAACTGTTTTTT; d_call: TRBD1; v_call: TRBV7-2; j_call: TRBJ1-4; clone_size: NA
cdr3_aa: CASTVDLRGSGNTIYF; cdr3_nt: TGTGCCAGTACCGTTGACCTACGCGGCTCTGGAAACACCATATATTTT; d_call: NA; v_call: TRBV19; j_call: TRBJ1-3; clone_size: few
cdr3_aa: CASSLRMTDPLPYEQYF; cdr3_nt: TGTGCCAGCAGTCTCCGGATGACAGATCCCCTACCCTACGAGCAGTACTTC; d_call: NA; v_call: TRBV27; j_call: TRBJ2-7; clone_size: NA
cdr3_aa: CASSPRSMGEQYF; cdr3_nt: TGTGCCAGCAGCCCTAGGTCGATGGGCGAGCAGTACTTC; d_call: NA; v_call: TRBV7-2; j_call: TRBJ2-7; clone_size: once
cdr3_aa: CASSPTLWYEQYF; cdr3_nt: TGTGCCAGCAGTCCCACCCTATGGTACGAGCAGTACTTC; d_call: NA; v_call: TRBV28; j_call: TRBJ2-7; clone_size: few
cdr3_aa: CASSPPIPGTGGQPQHF; cdr3_nt: TGTGCCAGTAGTCCTCCAATACCCGGGACAGGGGGCCAGCCCCAGCATTTT; d_call: TRBD1; v_call: TRBV19; j_call: TRBJ1-5; clone_size: NA
cdr3_aa: CASSPAARTGSNQPQHF; cdr3_nt: TGCGCCAGCAGCCCCGCGGCCAGGACGGGAAGCAATCAGCCCCAGCATTTT; d_call: NA; v_call: TRBV5-1; j_call: TRBJ1-5; clone_size: few
cdr3_aa: CASSERGNTKNIQYF; cdr3_nt: TGTGCCAGCAGTGAACGGGGTAATACCAAAAACATTCAGTACTTC; d_call: NA; v_call: TRBV25-1; j_call: TRBJ2-4; clone_size: few
cdr3_aa: CASSLRTGGNTIYF; cdr3_nt: TGTGCCAGCAGTCTCCGGACAGGAGGAAACACCATATATTTT; d_call: TRBD1; v_call: TRBV6-6; j_call: TRBJ1-3; clone_size: few
cdr3_aa: CASSSHTEQYF; cdr3_nt: TGTGCCAGCAGTTCGCACACCGAGCAGTACTTC; d_call: NA; v_call: TRBV28; j_call: TRBJ2-7; clone_size: NA
cdr3_aa: CASSPTSDYEQYF; cdr3_nt: TGTGCCAGCTCACCCACGAGCGACTACGAGCAGTACTTC; d_call: NA; v_call: TRBV18; j_call: TRBJ2-7; clone_size: NA
cdr3_aa: CASSVGTQYEQYF; cdr3_nt: TGTGCCAGCTCAGTCGGGACTCAGTACGAGCAGTACTTC; d_call: NA; v_call: TRBV18; j_call: TRBJ2-7; clone_size: NA
cdr3_aa: CASSSQTGNNSPLHF; cdr3_nt: TGTGCCAGCAGCTCCCAGACAGGGAATAATTCACCCCTCCACTTT; d_call: TRBD1; v_call: TRBV7-6; j_call: TRBJ1-6; clone_size: NA
cdr3_aa: CASSRDRGSYEQYF; cdr3_nt: TGTGCCAGCAGCCGGGACAGGGGCTCCTACGAGCAGTACTTC; d_call: TRBD1; v_call: TRBV6-1; j_call: TRBJ2-7; clone_size: few
cdr3_aa: CASSSRGSGANVLTF; cdr3_nt: TGTGCCAGCAGCTCTCGGGGGTCTGGGGCCAACGTCCTGACTTTC; d_call: NA; v_call: TRBV7-3; j_call: TRBJ2-6; clone_size: few
cdr3_aa: CASSVGGSAYNEQFF; cdr3_nt: TGTGCCAGCAGCGTGGGCGGGAGTGCGTACAATGAGCAGTTCTTC; d_call: TRBD2; v_call: TRBV9; j_call: TRBJ2-1; clone_size: NA
cdr3_aa: CASSLTGFVSNEKLFF; cdr3_nt: TGTGCCAGCAGCTTGACAGGGTTTGTCTCTAATGAAAAACTGTTTTTT; d_call: NA; v_call: TRBV5-6; j_call: TRBJ1-4; clone_size: NA
cdr3_aa: CASSVQGKETEAFF; cdr3_nt: TGCGCCAGCAGCGTACAGGGAAAGGAGACTGAAGCTTTCTTT; d_call: NA; v_call: TRBV5-1; j_call: TRBJ1-1; clone_size: NA
cdr3_aa: CASSPYADRAGELFF; cdr3_nt: TGCGCCAGCAGCCCCTACGCGGACAGGGCCGGGGAGCTGTTTTTT; d_call: TRBD1; v_call: TRBV5-1; j_call: TRBJ2-2; clone_size: NA
cdr3_aa: CASSEGTGRTLELQHF; cdr3_nt: TGTGCCAGCAGTGAAGGGACAGGGCGGACGTTAGAGCTCCAGCATTTT; d_call: TRBD1; v_call: TRBV6-1; j_call: TRBJ1-5; clone_size: NA
cdr3_aa: CASSLDAGVGGYTF; cdr3_nt: TGTGCCAGCAGCCTAGATGCGGGGGTGGGTGGCTACACCTTC; d_call: NA; v_call: TRBV7-2; j_call: TRBJ1-2; clone_size: few
cdr3_aa: CASSTPGTSYEQYF; cdr3_nt: TGTGCCAGCAGTACACCCGGGACTTCCTACGAGCAGTACTTC; d_call: NA; v_call: TRBV28; j_call: TRBJ2-7; clone_size: NA
cdr3_aa: CASSQDWTGISYNEQFF; cdr3_nt: TGCGCCAGCAGCCAAGATTGGACCGGGATCTCCTACAATGAGCAGTTCTTC; d_call: NA; v_call: TRBV4-3; j_call: TRBJ2-1; clone_size: NA
cdr3_aa: CASSSSGDTQYF; cdr3_nt: TGTGCCAGCAGCTCGTCCGGAGATACGCAGTATTTT; d_call: NA; v_call: TRBV5-4; j_call: TRBJ2-3; clone_size: few